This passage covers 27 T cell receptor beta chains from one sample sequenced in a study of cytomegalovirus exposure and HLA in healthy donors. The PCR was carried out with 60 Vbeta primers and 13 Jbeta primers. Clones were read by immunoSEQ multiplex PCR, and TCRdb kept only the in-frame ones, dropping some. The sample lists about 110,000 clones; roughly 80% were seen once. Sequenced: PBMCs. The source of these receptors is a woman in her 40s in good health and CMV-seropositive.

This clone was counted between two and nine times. The CDR3 protein is CASSLLDRMNTEAFF. DNA for the CDR3: TGTGCCAGCAGCTTGCTGGACAGGATGAACACTGAAGCTTTCTTT. This chain connects TRBV5-5 to TRBJ1-1; 7 nucleotides line up with TRBD1. Germline V gene data show CDR1 as SGHKS and CDR2 as YYEKEE (reference sequence). J gave up 0 bases and V 1 base, and 3 bases lay outside the gene matches. This CDR3 spans 15 amino acids. The whole variable domain, remainder taken from reference TRBV5-5 and TRBJ1-1, is DAGVTQSPTHLIKTRGQQVTLRCSPISGHKSVSWYQQVLGQGPQFIFQYYEKEERGRGNFPDRFSARQFPNYSSELNVNALLLGDSALYLCASSLLDRMNTEAFFGQGTRLTVV.

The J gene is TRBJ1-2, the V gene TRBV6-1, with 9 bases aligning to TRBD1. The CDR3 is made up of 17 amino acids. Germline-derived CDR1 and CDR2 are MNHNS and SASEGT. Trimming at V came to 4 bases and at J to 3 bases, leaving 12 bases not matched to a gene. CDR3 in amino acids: CASSGPSAGTGYYGYTF. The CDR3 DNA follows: TGTGCCAGCAGTGGGCCTTCGGCCGGGACAGGGTACTATGGCTACACCTTC.

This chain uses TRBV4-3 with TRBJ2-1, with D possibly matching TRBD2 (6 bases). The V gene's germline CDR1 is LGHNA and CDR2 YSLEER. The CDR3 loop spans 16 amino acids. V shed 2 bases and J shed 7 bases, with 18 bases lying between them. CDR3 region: CASSQYRDLVQNEQFF. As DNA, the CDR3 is TGCGCCAGCAGCCAATACCGGGACTTGGTCCAAAATGAGCAGTTCTTC.

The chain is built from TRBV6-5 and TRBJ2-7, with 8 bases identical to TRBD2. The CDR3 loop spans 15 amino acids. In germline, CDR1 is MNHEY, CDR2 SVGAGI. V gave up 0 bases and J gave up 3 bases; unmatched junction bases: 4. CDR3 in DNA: TGTGCCAGCAGTTACTCTGCGGGGGGCGACTACGAGCAGTACTTC. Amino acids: CASSYSAGGDYEQYF.

CDR3 residues: CATSRDPAGLAGVMGSYNEQFF. The CDR3, as DNA: TGTGCCACCAGCAGAGACCCCGCGGGACTAGCGGGAGTTATGGGTTCCTACAATGAGCAGTTCTTC. J is TRBJ2-1 and V is TRBV15, with TRBD2 matching 14 bases. Looked up from germline, CDR1 is LNHNV and CDR2 is YYDKDF (reference sequence). This CDR3 has 22 residues. V gave up 0 bases and J gave up 1 base; unmatched junction bases: 14.

CDR3 DNA sequence: TGTGCCAGCCACGCAGTAGCGGGGCGTTTCGAGACCCAGTACTTC. It is translated as CASHAVAGRFETQYF. The chain carries TRBV6-5 and TRBJ2-5; 8 bases are shared with TRBD2. After removal of 8 bases from V and 5 bases from J, the junction contained 13 bases not matched to a gene. CDR1 and CDR2 (germline): MNHEY, SVGAGI. This CDR3 has 15 amino acids.

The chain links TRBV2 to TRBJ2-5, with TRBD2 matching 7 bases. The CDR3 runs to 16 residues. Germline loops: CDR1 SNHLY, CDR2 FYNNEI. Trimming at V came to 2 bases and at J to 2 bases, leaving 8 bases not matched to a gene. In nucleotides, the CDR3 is TGTGCCAGCAGTGAACTCGGGGAGGGTAGTCAAGAGACCCAGTACTTC. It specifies CASSELGEGSQETQYF.

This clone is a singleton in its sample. The CDR3 DNA follows: TGTGCCAGCAGTACCGACAGGGCTGGAAACACCATATATTTT. This encodes CASSTDRAGNTIYF. The gene calls are TRBV6-5 and TRBJ1-3; 7 bases map to TRBD1. This CDR3 is built from 14 residues. Germline V lookup: CDR1 MNHEY, CDR2 SVGAGI. Trimming at V came to 5 bases and at J to 2 bases, leaving 3 bases not matched to a gene.

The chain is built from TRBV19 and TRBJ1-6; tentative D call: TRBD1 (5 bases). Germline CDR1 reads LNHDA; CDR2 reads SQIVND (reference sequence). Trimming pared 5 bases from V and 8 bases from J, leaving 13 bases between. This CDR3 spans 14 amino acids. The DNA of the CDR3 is TGTGCCAGTAGTCCCTTCACCAGGGATTCACCCCTCCACTTT. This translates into CASSPFTRDSPLHF.

CDR3 DNA sequence: TGTGCCAGCAGTTTTCAGGATTCTAACTATGGCTACACCTTC. This translates into CASSFQDSNYGYTF. The V gene is TRBV27, the J gene TRBJ1-2; D remains unclear. This CDR3 spans 14 amino acids. Deletions cut 3 bases from V and 0 bases from J, with 8 bases between. The V gene's germline CDR1 is MNHEY and CDR2 SMNVEV (reference sequence).

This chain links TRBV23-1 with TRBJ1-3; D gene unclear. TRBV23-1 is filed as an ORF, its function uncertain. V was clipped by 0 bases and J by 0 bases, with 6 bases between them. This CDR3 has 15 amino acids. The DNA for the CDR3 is TGCGCCAGCAGTCAATCCTCGAGCTCTGGAAACACCATATATTTT. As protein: CASSQSSSSGNTIYF.

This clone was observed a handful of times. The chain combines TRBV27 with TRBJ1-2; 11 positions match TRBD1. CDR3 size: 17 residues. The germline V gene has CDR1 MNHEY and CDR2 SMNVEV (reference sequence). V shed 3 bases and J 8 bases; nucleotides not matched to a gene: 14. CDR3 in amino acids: CASSFLDRGRGSRGYTF. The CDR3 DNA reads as TGTGCCAGCAGTTTTCTGGACAGGGGGCGTGGGAGTAGAGGCTACACCTTC.

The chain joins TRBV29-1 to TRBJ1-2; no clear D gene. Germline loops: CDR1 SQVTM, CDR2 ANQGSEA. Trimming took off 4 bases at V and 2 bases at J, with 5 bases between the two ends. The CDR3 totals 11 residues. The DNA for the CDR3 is TGCAGCGTTGGTCAGAACTATGGCTACACCTTC. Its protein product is CSVGQNYGYTF.

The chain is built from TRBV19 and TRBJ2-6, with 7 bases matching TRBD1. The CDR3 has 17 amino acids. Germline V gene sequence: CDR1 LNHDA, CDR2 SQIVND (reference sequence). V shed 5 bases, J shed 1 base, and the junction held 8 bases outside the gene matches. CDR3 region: CASSSTGQASGANVLTF. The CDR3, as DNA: TGTGCCAGTAGTTCGACAGGGCAGGCGTCTGGGGCCAACGTCCTGACTTTC. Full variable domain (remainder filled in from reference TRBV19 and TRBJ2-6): DGGITQSPKYLFRKEGQNVTLSCEQNLNHDAMYWYRQDPGQGLRLIYYSQIVNDFQKGDIAEGYSVSREKKESFPLTVTSAQKNPTAFYLCASSSTGQASGANVLTFGAGSRLTVL.

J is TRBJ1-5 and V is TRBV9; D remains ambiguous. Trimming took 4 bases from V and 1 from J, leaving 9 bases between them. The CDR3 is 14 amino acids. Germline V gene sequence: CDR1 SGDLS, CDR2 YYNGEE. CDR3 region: CASSRGGSNQPQHF. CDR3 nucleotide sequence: TGTGCCAGCAGCCGAGGAGGGAGCAATCAGCCCCAGCATTTT. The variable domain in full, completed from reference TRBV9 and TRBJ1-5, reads DSGVTQTPKHLITATGQRVTLRCSPRSGDLSVYWYQQSLDQGLQFLIQYYNGEERAKGNILERFSAQQFPDLHSELNLSSLELGDSALYFCASSRGGSNQPQHFGDGTRLSIL.

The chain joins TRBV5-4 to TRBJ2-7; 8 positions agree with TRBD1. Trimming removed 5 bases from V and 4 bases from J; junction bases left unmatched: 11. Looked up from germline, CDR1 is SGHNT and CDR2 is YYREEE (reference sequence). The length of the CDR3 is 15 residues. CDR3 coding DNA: TGTGCCAGCAGTCAACCCGGACAGGGTGGTTACGAGCAGTACTTC. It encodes CASSQPGQGGYEQYF. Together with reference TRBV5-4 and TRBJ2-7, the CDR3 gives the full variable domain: ETGVTQSPTHLIKTRGQQVTLRCSSQSGHNTVSWYQQALGQGPQFIFQYYREEENGRGNFPPRFSGLQFPNYSSELNVNALELDDSALYLCASSQPGQGGYEQYFGPGTRLTVT.

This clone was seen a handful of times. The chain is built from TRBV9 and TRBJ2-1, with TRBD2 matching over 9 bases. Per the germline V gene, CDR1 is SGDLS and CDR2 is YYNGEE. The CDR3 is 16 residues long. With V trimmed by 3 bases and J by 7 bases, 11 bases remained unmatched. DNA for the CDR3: TGTGCCAGCAGCGCCTCAGCGGGGGGTCTCTGGAATGAGCAGTTCTTC. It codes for CASSASAGGLWNEQFF.

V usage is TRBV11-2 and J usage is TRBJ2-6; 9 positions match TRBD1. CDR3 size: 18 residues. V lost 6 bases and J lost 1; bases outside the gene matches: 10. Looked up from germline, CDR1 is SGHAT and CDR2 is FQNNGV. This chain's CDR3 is CASRDPGQGGSGANVLTF. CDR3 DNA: TGTGCCAGCAGAGATCCGGGACAGGGTGGTTCTGGGGCCAACGTCCTGACTTTC.

The CDR3 is CASSYRGSNQPQHF. The CDR3 region has the DNA TGTGCCAGCAGCTACAGGGGGAGCAATCAGCCCCAGCATTTT. The V gene is TRBV5-8, the J gene TRBJ1-5, with 8 positions matching TRBD1. Germline trimming cut 3 bases from V and 1 base from J; bases unmatched to any gene: 0. Germline V lookup: CDR1 SGHTS, CDR2 YDEGEE. The CDR3 runs 14 residues.

The CDR3 DNA reads TGTGCCAGCAGTTTATACCGGGACAGGGCTGAAGCTTTCTTT. It codes for CASSLYRDRAEAFF. J is TRBJ1-1 and V is TRBV28, with 9 bases lining up with TRBD1. This CDR3 has 14 residues. The J segment lost 6 bases and the V segment lost 1 base, leaving 3 bases of the junction unmatched. Germline values: CDR1 MDHEN, CDR2 SYDVKM.

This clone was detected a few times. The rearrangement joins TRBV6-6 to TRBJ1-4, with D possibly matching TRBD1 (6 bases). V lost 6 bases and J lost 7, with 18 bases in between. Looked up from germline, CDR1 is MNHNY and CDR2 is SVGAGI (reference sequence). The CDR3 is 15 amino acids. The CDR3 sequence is CASSQGGEGVEKLFF. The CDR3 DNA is TGTGCCAGCAGCCAAGGGGGGGAAGGTGTTGAAAAACTGTTTTTT.

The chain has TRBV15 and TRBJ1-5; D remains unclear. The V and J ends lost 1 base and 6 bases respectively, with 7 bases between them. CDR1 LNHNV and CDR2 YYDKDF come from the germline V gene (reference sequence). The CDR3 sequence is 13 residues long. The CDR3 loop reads CATSRGASQPQHF. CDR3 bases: TGTGCCACCAGCAGAGGGGCAAGTCAGCCCCAGCATTTT.

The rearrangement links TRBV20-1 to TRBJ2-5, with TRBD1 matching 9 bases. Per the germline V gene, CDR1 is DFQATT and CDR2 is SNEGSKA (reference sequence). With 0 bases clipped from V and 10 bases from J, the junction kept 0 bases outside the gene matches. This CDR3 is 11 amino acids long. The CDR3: CSAREGQGQYF. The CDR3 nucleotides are TGCAGTGCTAGAGAGGGACAGGGCCAGTACTTC.

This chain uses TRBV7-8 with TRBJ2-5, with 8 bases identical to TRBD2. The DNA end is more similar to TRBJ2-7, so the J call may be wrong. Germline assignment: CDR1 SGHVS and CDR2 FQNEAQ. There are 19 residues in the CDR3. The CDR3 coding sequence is TGTGCCAGCAGCCCCTCTTCGGTGCGGGAGGCCCTCATGTCCTACGAGCAGTACTTC. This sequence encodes CASSPSSVREALMSYEQYF.

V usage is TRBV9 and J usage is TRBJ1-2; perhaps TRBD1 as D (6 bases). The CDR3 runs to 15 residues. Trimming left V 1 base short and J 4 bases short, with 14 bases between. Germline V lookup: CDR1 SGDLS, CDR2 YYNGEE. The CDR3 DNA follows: TGTGCCAGCAGCGTATCGGGGGGGCTTGCCTATGGCTACACCTTC. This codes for CASSVSGGLAYGYTF. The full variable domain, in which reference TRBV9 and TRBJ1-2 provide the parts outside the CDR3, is DSGVTQTPKHLITATGQRVTLRCSPRSGDLSVYWYQQSLDQGLQFLIQYYNGEERAKGNILERFSAQQFPDLHSELNLSSLELGDSALYFCASSVSGGLAYGYTFGSGTRLTVV.

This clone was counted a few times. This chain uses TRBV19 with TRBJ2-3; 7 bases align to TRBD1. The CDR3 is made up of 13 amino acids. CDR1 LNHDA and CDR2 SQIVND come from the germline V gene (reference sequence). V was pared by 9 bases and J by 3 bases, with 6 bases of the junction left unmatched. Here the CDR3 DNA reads TGTGCCAGCCTCCTGACAGGGACAGATACGCAGTATTTT. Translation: CASLLTGTDTQYF.

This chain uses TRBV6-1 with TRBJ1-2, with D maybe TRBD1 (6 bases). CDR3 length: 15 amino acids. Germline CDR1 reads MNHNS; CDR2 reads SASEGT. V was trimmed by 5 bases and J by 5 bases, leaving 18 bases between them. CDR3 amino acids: CASSSLTGGAYGYTF. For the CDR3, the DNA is TGTGCCAGCAGTTCATTAACGGGGGGGGCGTATGGCTACACCTTC.